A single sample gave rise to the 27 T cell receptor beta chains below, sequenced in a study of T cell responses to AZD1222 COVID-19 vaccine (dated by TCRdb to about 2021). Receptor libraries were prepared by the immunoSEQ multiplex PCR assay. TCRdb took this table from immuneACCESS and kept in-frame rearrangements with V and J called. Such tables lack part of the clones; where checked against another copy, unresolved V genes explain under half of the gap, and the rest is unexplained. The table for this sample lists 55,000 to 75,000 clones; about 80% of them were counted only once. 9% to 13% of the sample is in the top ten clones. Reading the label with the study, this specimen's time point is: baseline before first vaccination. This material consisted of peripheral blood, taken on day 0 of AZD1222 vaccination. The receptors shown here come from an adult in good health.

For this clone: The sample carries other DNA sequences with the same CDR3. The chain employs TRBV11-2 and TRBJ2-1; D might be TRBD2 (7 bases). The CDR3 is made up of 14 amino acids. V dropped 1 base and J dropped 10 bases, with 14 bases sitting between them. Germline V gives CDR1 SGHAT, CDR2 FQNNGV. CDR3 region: CASSLGGGQGEQFF. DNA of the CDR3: TGTGCCAGCAGCTTAGGGGGGGGGCAAGGGGAGCAGTTCTTC.

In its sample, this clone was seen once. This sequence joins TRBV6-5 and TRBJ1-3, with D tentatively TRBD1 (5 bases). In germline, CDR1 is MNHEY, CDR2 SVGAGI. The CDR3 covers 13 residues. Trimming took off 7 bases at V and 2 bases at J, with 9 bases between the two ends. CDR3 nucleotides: TGTGCCAGCAAGAGGGGCACTGGAAACACCATATATTTT. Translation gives CASKRGTGNTIYF.

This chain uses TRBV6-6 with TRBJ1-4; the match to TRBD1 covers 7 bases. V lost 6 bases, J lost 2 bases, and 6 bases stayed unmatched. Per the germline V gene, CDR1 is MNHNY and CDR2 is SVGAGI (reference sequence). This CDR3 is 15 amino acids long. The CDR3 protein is CASRPRDSTNEKLFF. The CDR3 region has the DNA TGTGCCAGCAGGCCTCGGGACAGCACTAATGAAAAACTGTTTTTT.

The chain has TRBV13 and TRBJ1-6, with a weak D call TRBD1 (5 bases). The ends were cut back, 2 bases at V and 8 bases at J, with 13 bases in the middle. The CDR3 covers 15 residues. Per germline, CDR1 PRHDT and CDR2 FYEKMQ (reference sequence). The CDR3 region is CASSLYGAGYSPLHF. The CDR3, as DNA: TGTGCCAGCAGCTTATATGGGGCAGGCTATTCACCCCTCCACTTT.

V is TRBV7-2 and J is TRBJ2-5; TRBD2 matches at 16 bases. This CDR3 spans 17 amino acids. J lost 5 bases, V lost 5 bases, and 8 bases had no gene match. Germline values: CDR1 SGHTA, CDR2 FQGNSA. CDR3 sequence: CASSRGTSGGEVETQYF. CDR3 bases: TGTGCCAGCAGCCGCGGGACTAGCGGGGGGGAGGTGGAGACCCAGTACTTC.

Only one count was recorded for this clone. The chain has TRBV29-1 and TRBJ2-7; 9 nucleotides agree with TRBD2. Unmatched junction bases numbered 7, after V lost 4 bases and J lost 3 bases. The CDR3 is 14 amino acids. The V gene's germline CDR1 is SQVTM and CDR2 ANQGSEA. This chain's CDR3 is CSVVPGGGGYEQYF. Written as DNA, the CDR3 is TGCAGCGTTGTCCCCGGCGGGGGGGGCTACGAGCAGTACTTC.

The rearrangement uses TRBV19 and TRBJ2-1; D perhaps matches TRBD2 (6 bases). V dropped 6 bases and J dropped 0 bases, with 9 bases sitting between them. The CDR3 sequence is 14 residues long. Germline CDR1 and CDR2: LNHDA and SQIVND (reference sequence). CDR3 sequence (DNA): TGTGCCAGTAGCCGGGGGAGCTCCTACAATGAGCAGTTCTTC. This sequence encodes CASSRGSSYNEQFF.

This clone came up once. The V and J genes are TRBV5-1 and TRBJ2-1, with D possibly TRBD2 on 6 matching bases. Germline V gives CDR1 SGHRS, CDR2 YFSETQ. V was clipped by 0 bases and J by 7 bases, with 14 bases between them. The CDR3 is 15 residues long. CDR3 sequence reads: CASSLGAGRGNEQFF. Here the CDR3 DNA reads TGCGCCAGCAGCTTGGGGGCCGGCCGGGGGAATGAGCAGTTCTTC. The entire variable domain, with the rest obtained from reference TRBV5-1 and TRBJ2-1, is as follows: KAGVTQTPRYLIKTRGQQVTLSCSPISGHRSVSWYQQTPGQGLQFLFEYFSETQRNKGNFPGRFSGRQFSNSRSEMNVSTLELGDSALYLCASSLGAGRGNEQFFGPGTRLTVL.

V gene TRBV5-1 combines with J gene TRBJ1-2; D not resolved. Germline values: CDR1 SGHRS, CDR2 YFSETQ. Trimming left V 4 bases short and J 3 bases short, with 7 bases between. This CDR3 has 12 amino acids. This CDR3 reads CASSPGDYGYTF. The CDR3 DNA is TGCGCCAGCAGCCCGGGTGACTATGGCTACACCTTC.

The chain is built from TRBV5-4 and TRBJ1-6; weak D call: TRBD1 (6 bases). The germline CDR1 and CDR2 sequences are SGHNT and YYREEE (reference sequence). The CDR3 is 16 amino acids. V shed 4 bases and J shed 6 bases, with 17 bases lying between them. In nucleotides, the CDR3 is TGTGCCAGCAGCCCAAAGGGGGGTCCGGGTAATTCACCCCTCCACTTT. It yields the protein CASSPKGGPGNSPLHF.

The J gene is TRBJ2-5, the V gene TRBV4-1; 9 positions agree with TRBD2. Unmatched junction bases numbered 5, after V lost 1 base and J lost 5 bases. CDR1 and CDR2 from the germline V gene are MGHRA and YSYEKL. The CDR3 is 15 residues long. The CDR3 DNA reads TGCGCCAGCAGCCAAGCTAGCGGGGTTGGGGAGACCCAGTACTTC. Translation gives CASSQASGVGETQYF.

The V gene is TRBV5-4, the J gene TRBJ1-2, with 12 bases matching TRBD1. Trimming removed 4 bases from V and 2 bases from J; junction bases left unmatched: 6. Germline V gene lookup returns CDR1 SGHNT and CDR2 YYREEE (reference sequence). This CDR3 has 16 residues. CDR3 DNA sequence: TGTGCCAGCAGCGGTGGGGGGACAGGGGGCAACTATGGCTACACCTTC. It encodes CASSGGGTGGNYGYTF. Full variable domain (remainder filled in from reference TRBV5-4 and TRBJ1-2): ETGVTQSPTHLIKTRGQQVTLRCSSQSGHNTVSWYQQALGQGPQFIFQYYREEENGRGNFPPRFSGLQFPNYSSELNVNALELDDSALYLCASSGGGTGGNYGYTFGSGTRLTVV.

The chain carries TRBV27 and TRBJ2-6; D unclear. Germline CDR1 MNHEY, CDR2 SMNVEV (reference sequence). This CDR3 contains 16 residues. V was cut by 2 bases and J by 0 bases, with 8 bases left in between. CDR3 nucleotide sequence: TGTGCCAGCAGTTTAGCGCTGGGCTCTGGGGCCAACGTCCTGACTTTC. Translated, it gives CASSLALGSGANVLTF.

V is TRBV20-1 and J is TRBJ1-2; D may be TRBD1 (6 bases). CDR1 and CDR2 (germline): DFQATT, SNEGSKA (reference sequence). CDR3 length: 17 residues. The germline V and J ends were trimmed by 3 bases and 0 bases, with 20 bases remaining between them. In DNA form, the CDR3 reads TGCAGTGCTAGTCAAGGAGTGTCCGGGACAACTAACTATGGCTACACCTTC. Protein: CSASQGVSGTTNYGYTF.

The DNA of the CDR3 is TGCAGTGCTAGTTACTCGGAATATTATCATGAAAAACTGTTTTTT. It codes for CSASYSEYYHEKLFF. The chain employs TRBV20-1 and TRBJ1-4; D is unresolved. CDR3 length: 15 amino acids. V lost 3 bases, J lost 6 bases, and 17 bases lay in between. Per germline, CDR1 DFQATT and CDR2 SNEGSKA (reference sequence).

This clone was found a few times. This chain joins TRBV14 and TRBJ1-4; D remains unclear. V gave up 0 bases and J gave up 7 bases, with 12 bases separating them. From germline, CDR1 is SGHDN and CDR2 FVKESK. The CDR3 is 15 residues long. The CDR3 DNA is TGTGCCAGCAGCCAAGATCCCATCGATGGTGAAAAACTGTTTTTT. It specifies CASSQDPIDGEKLFF. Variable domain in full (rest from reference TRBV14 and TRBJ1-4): EAGVTQFPSHSVIEKGQTVTLRCDPISGHDNLYWYRRVMGKEIKFLLHFVKESKQDESGMPNNRFLAERTGGTYSTLKVQPAELEDSGVYFCASSQDPIDGEKLFFGSGTQLSVL.

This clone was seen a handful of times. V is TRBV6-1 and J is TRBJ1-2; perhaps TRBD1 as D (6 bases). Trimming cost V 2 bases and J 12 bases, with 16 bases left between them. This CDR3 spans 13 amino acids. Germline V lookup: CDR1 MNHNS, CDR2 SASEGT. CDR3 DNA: TGTGCCAGCAGTGAAACCGGGCCAGGGGTCGACACCTTC. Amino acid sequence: CASSETGPGVDTF.

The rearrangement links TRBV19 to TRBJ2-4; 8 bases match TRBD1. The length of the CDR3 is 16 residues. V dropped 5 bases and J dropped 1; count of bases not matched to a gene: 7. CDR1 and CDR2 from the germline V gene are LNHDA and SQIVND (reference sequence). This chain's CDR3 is CASSPSRDRAKNIQYF. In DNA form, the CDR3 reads TGTGCCAGTAGTCCAAGCCGGGACAGGGCCAAAAACATTCAGTACTTC.

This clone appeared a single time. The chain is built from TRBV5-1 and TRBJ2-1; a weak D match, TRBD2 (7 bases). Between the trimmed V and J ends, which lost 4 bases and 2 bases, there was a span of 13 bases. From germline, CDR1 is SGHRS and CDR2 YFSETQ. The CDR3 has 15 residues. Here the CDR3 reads CASSLGGAPYNEQFF. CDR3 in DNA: TGCGCCAGCAGCCTGGGGGGGGCCCCCTACAATGAGCAGTTCTTC. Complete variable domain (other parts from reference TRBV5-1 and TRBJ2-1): KAGVTQTPRYLIKTRGQQVTLSCSPISGHRSVSWYQQTPGQGLQFLFEYFSETQRNKGNFPGRFSGRQFSNSRSEMNVSTLELGDSALYLCASSLGGAPYNEQFFGPGTRLTVL.

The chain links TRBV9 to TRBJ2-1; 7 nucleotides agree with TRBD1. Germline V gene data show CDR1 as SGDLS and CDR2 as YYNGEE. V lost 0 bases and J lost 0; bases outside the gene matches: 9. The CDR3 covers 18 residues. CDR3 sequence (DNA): TGTGCCAGCAGCGTAGGGTTAACAGGGGTGGGCTCCTACAATGAGCAGTTCTTC. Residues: CASSVGLTGVGSYNEQFF.

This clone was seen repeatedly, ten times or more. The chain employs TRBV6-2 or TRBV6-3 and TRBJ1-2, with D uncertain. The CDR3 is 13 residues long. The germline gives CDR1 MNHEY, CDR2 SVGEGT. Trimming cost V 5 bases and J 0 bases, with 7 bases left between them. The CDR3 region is CASSIDTNYGYTF. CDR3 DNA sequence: TGTGCCAGCAGTATTGACACTAACTATGGCTACACCTTC.

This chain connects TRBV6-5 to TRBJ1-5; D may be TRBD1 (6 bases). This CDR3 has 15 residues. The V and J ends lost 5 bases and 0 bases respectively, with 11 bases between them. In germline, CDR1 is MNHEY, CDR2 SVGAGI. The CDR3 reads CASSQTGYSNQPQHF. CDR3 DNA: TGTGCCAGCAGTCAGACAGGATATAGCAATCAGCCCCAGCATTTT.

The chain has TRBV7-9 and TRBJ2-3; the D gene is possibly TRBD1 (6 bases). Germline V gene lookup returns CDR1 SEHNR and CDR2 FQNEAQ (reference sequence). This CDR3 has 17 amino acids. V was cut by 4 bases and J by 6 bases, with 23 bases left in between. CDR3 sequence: CASSSTQSGRRGDTQYF. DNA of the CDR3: TGTGCCAGCAGCTCTACCCAGAGCGGTCGAAGGGGGGATACGCAGTATTTT.

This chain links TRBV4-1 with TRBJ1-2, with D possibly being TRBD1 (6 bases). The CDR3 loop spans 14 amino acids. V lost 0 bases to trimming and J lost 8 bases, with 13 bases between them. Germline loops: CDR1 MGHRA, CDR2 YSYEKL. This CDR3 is CASSQDQGRRGYTF. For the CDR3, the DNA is TGCGCCAGCAGCCAAGACCAGGGGAGGAGGGGCTACACCTTC.

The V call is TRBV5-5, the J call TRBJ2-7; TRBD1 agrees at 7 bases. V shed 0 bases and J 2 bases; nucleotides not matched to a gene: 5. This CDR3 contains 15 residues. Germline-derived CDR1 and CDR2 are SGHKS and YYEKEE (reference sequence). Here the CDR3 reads CASSLGATGPYEQYF. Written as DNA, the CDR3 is TGTGCCAGCAGCTTGGGGGCGACAGGGCCCTACGAGCAGTACTTC.

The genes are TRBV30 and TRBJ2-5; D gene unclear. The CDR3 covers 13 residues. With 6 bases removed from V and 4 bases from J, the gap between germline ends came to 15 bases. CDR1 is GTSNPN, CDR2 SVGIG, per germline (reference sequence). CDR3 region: CACHPLVGETQYF. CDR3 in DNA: TGTGCCTGCCACCCGTTGGTAGGAGAGACCCAGTACTTC.

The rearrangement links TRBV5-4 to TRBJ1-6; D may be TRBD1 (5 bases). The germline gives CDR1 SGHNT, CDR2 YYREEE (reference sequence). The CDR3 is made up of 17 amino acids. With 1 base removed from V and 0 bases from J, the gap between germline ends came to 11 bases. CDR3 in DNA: TGTGCCAGCAGCTTGATGGGGGAGAGCTCCTATAATTCACCCCTCCACTTT. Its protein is CASSLMGESSYNSPLHF.